The 7 T cell receptor beta chains below all came from one sample that was sequenced in a study of shared clonotypes between healthy human individuals. Clones were read by immunoSEQ multiplex PCR, and TCRdb kept only the in-frame ones, dropping some. The profile shows millions of clones, 90% to 95% of them singletons. The specimen was naive CD4+ T cells from PBMCs. Regarding subset: CD45RA+ positively selected. The receptors were gathered from a man aged 18 to 29 in good health. Some clones in this sample may be carry-over from other donors' samples.

V and J are TRBV30 and TRBJ1-3, with TRBD1 identical over 9 bases. Germline CDR1 GTSNPN, CDR2 SVGIG (reference sequence). The CDR3 length is 14 residues. Trimming cost V 7 bases and J 0 bases; bases outside gene matches: 4. The CDR3 reads CALDRGSSGNTIYF. DNA of the CDR3: TGTGCCTTGGACAGGGGTTCCTCTGGAAACACCATATATTTT.

The V call is TRBV5-4, the J call TRBJ1-6; the D is unclear. CDR1 is SGHNT, CDR2 YYREEE, per germline (reference sequence). CDR3 size: 14 residues. Trimming cost V 2 bases and J 6 bases, with 9 bases left between them. The CDR3 loop is CASSLENSNSPLHF. The CDR3 DNA reads TGTGCCAGCAGCTTAGAAAATAGTAATTCACCCCTCCACTTT.

J is TRBJ1-2 and V is TRBV6-1; D not certain. The CDR3 length is 15 residues. The V and J ends lost 1 base and 0 bases respectively, with 9 bases between them. CDR1 is MNHNS, CDR2 SASEGT, per germline. CDR3 loop: CASSEDHSSNYGYTF. The CDR3 DNA reads as TGTGCCAGCAGTGAAGACCACAGCTCTAACTATGGCTACACCTTC.

The chain carries TRBV6-1 and TRBJ2-7; TRBD1 matches at 8 bases. Germline V gives CDR1 MNHNS, CDR2 SASEGT. V shed 6 bases, J shed 3 bases, and the junction held 10 bases outside the gene matches. The CDR3 consists of 15 residues. The CDR3 region is CASRRSGTGVYEQYF. The CDR3, as DNA: TGTGCCAGCAGACGCTCCGGGACAGGAGTCTACGAGCAGTACTTC.

The chain couples TRBV7-8 to TRBJ2-4, with D hard to call. The V and J ends lost 5 bases and 0 bases respectively, with 11 bases between them. The CDR3 contains 15 residues. The germline V gene encodes CDR1 SGHVS and CDR2 FQNEAQ. The CDR3 protein is CASSPSRLAKNIQYF. The CDR3 DNA reads TGTGCCAGCAGCCCGTCTAGACTAGCCAAAAACATTCAGTACTTC. The variable domain in full, completed from reference TRBV7-8 and TRBJ2-4, reads GAGVSQSPRYKVAKRGQDVALRCDPISGHVSLFWYQQALGQGPEFLTYFQNEAQLDKSGLPSDRFFAERPEGSVSTLKIQRTQQEDSAVYLCASSPSRLAKNIQYFGAGTRLSVL.

The gene calls are TRBV5-4 and TRBJ2-3; 9 nucleotides match TRBD2. Trimming took 0 bases from V and 6 from J; bases not matched to a gene: 5. The CDR3 has 15 residues. From germline, CDR1 is SGHNT and CDR2 YYREEE (reference sequence). Here the CDR3 reads CASSLEVAGADTQYF. The CDR3 DNA sequence: TGTGCCAGCAGCTTGGAAGTAGCGGGGGCGGATACGCAGTATTTT.

The chain couples TRBV28 to TRBJ2-3, with D unclear. The CDR3 contains 13 residues. Deletions cut 4 bases from V and 2 bases from J, with 7 bases between. Germline-derived CDR1 and CDR2 are MDHEN and SYDVKM. The CDR3 DNA reads as TGTGCCAGCAGTTGGGCGATCACAGATACGCAGTATTTT. Translating gives CASSWAITDTQYF.